The present entry profiles one TCR beta chain with its context. The antigen remains undetermined. The data derive from a study of cytomegalovirus exposure and HLA in healthy donors. The study ran its PCR with 60 Vbeta and 13 Jbeta primers. Profiled with immunoSEQ multiplex PCR; TCRdb holds only in-frame clones, not every one. The sample yields roughly 100,000 clones, about 80% seen once. Points from the study as a whole: Judged likely to be a sequencing artifact was a cluster of highly shared sequence variants. Common viral pathogens seemed, in a later analysis, to connect with several of the most significant clusters. V- and J-gene trimming in TCR beta was tied to a missense DCLRE1C variant by an analysis performed later.

This TCR was sampled from a man aged 55 to 70 in good health and CMV-seropositive. The specimen was PBMCs.

DNA of the CDR3: TGTGCCAGCAGCTTCGACAGGGACCAGCCCCAGCATTTT. Translated, it gives CASSFDRDQPQHF. The chain carries TRBV11-2 and TRBJ1-5; 7 positions agree with TRBD1. The CDR3 sequence is 13 residues long. J was trimmed by 7 bases and V by 3 bases; bases with no gene match: 3. CDR1 and CDR2 (germline): SGHAT, FQNNGV.